The following is a TCR beta chain sequence with its context. The library targeted TCRbeta and was prepared with unique molecular identifiers. TCRdb fed the PCR reads into MiXCR, producing one record per CDR3 protein. The sample records approximately 340,000 distinct CDR3 sequences, approximately 10% being singletons. The CDR3 length is 14 residues. Trimming removed 2 bases from V and 8 bases from J, with 12 bases in between. This specimen belongs to a study of T-cell reconstitution after alpha-beta-depleted transplantation in children. This specimen consisted of PBMCs from the stem cell graft donor, obtained from the stem cell graft. The V call is TRBV12-3 or TRBV12-4, the J call TRBJ1-4; D call uncertain. The sequence derives from a human donor who donated a stem cell graft to a child with acute lymphoblastic leukemia. The CDR3 spells CASSLIRTGEKLFF. DNA for the CDR3: TGTGCCAGCAGTTTAATTAGGACGGGGGAAAAACTGTTTTTT.